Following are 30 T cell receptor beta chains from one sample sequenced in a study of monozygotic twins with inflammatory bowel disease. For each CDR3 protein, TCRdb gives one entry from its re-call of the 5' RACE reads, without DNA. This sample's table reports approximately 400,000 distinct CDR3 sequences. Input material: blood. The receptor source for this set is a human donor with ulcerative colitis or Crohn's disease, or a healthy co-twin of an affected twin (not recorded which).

CDR3 protein: CAWSFGTGGSNQPQHF. The genes are TRBV30 and TRBJ1-5; the D call from TCRdb, TRBD1, cannot be confirmed without DNA. Germline V gene sequence: CDR1 GTSNPN, CDR2 SVGIG (reference sequence). The CDR3 has 16 residues. Complete variable domain (other parts from reference TRBV30 and TRBJ1-5): SQTIHQWPATLVQPVGSPLSLECTVEGTSNPNLYWYRQAAGRGLQLLFYSVGIGQISSEVPQNLSASRPQDRQFILSSKKLLLSDSGFYLCAWSFGTGGSNQPQHFGDGTRLSIL.

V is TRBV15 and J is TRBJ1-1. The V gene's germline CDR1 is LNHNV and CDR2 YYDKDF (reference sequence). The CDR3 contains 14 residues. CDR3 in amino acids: CATSRDRTNTEAFF.

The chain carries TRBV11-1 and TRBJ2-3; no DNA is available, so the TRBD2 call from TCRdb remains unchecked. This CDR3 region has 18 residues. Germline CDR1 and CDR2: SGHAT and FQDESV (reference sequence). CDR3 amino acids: CASRIQGPRDYPTDTQYF.

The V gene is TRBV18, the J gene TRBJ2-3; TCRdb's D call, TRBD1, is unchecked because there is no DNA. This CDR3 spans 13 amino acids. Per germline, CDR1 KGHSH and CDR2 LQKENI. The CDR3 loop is CASSPTTENTQYF.

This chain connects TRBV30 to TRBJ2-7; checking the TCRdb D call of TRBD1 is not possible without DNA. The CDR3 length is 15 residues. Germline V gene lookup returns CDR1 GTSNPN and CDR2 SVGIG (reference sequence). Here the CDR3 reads CAWSSTGQGIYEQYF. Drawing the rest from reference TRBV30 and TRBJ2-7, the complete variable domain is SQTIHQWPATLVQPVGSPLSLECTVEGTSNPNLYWYRQAAGRGLQLLFYSVGIGQISSEVPQNLSASRPQDRQFILSSKKLLLSDSGFYLCAWSSTGQGIYEQYFGPGTRLTVT.

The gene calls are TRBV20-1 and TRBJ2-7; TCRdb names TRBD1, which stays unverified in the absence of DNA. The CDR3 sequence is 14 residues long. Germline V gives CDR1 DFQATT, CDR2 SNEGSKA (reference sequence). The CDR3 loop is CSVEGTSQGGEQYF.

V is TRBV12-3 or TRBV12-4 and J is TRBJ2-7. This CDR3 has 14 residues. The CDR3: CASSFAGGSYEQYF.

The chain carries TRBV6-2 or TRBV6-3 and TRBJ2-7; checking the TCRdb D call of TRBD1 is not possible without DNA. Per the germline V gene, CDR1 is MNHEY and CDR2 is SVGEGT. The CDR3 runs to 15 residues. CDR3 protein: CASSFAGTVGYEQYF.

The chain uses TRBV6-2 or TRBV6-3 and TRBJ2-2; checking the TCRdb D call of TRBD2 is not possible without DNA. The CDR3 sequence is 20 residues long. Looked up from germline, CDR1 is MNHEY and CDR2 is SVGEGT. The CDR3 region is CASSYRPPGLAGGYAGELFF.

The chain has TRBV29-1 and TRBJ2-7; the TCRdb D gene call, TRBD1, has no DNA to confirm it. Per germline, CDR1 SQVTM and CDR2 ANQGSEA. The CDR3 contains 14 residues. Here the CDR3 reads CSVGDRRGGIEQYF.

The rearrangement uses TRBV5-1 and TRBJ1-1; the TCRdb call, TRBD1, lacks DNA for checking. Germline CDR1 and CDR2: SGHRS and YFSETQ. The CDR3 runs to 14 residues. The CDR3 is CASSLEGPGTEAFF.

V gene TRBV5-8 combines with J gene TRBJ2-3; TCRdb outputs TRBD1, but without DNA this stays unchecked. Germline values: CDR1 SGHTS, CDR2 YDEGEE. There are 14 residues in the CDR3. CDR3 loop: CASSRDGQRDTQYF.

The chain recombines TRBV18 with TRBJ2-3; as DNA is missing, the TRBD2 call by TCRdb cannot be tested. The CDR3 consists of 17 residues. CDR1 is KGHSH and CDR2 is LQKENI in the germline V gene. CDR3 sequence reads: CASSPTGLAGIGDTQYF.

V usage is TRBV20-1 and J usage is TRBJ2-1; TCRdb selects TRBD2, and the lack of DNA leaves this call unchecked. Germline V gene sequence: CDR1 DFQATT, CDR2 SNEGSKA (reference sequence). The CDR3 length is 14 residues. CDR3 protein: CSALAVNLGNEQFF.

CDR3 protein: CASSSPNYEQYF. The chain links TRBV5-1 to TRBJ2-7; TCRdb lists TRBD1, though no DNA is available to test this call. The germline V gene has CDR1 SGHRS and CDR2 YFSETQ. This CDR3 is built from 12 residues.

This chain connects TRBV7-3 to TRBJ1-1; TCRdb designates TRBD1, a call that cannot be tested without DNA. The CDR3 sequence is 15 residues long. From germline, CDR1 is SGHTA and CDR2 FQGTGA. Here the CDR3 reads CASSPLGGARTEAFF. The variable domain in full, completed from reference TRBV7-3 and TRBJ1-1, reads GAGVSQTPSNKVTEKGKYVELRCDPISGHTALYWYRQSLGQGPEFLIYFQGTGAADDSGLPNDRFFAVRPEGSVSTLKIQRTERGDSAVYLCASSPLGGARTEAFFGQGTRLTVV.

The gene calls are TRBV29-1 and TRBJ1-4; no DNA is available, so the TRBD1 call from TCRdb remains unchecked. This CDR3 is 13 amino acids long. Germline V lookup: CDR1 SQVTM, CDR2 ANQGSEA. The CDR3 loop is CSVEGQSNEKLFF.

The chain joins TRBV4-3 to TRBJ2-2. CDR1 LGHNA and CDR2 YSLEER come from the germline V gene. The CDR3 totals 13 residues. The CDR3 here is CASSQAAYRELFF.

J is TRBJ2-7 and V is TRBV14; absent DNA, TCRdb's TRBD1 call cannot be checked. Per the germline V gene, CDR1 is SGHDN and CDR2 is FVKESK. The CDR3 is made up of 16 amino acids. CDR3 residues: CASSHRSGTGKPEQYF.

CDR3 in amino acids: CASSQPGTGGANEKLFF. The genes are TRBV4-2 and TRBJ1-4; TCRdb lists TRBD1, though no DNA is available to test this call. This CDR3 comprises 17 residues. Germline V gene sequence: CDR1 LGHNA, CDR2 YNFKEQ.

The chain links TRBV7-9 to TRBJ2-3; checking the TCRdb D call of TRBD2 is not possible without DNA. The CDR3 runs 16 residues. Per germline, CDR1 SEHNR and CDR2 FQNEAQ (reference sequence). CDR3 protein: CASSLMVALGTDTQYF. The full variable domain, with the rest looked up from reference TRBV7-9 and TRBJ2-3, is DTGVSQNPRHKITKRGQNVTFRCDPISEHNRLYWYRQTLGQGPEFLTYFQNEAQLEKSRLLSDRFSAERPKGSFSTLEIQRTEQGDSAMYLCASSLMVALGTDTQYFGPGTRLTVL.

The CDR3 sequence is CASSRDSSLYEQYF. The chain employs TRBV19 and TRBJ2-7; TCRdb returns TRBD1, unconfirmable since there is no DNA. The germline V gene encodes CDR1 LNHDA and CDR2 SQIVND (reference sequence). This CDR3 is built from 14 residues.

The chain's CDR3 is CASSFSVGNNEQFF. The V gene is TRBV11-2, the J gene TRBJ2-1; no DNA is available, so the TRBD1 call from TCRdb remains unchecked. This CDR3 has 14 residues. Germline-derived CDR1 and CDR2 are SGHAT and FQNNGV.

The chain's CDR3 is CASRFPRGGPGRGNEQFF. The rearrangement joins TRBV11-2 to TRBJ2-1; lacking DNA, the TRBD2 call made by TCRdb goes unchecked. The CDR3 extends over 18 amino acids. The germline V gene has CDR1 SGHAT and CDR2 FQNNGV. Full variable domain (rest looked up from reference TRBV11-2 and TRBJ2-1): EAGVAQSPRYKIIEKRQSVAFWCNPISGHATLYWYQQILGQGPKLLIQFQNNGVVDDSQLPKDRFSAERLKGVDSTLKIQPAKLEDSAVYLCASRFPRGGPGRGNEQFFGPGTRLTVL.

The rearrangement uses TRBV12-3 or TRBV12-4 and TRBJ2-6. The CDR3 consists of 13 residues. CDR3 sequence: CASSLAGVNTLTF.

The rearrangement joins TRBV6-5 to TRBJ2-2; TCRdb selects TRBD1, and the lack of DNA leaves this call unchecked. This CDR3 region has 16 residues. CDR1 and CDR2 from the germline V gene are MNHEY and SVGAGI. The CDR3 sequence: CASSYGQGAPTGELFF.

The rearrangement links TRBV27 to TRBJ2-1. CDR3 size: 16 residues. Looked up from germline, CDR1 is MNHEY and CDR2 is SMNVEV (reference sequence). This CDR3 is CASSRLRQGSYNEQFF.

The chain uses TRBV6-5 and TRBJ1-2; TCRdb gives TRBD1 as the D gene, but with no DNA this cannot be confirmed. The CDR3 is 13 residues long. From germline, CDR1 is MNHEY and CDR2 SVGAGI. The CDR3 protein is CASSYDRLYGYTF.

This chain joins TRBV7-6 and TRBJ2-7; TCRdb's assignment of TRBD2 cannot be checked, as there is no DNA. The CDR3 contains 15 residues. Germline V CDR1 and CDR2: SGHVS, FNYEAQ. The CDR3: CASSLRPGGVGEQYF.

CDR3 sequence reads: CATSSGFAGETQYF. This rearrangement joins TRBV15 to TRBJ2-5. Germline CDR1 LNHNV, CDR2 YYDKDF (reference sequence). The CDR3 loop spans 14 amino acids. The full variable domain, its missing parts supplied by reference TRBV15 and TRBJ2-5, is DAMVIQNPRYQVTQFGKPVTLSCSQTLNHNVMYWYQQKSSQAPKLLFHYYDKDFNNEADTPDNFQSRRPNTSFCFLDIRSPGLGDTAMYLCATSSGFAGETQYFGPGTRLLVL.